The clone carrying this T cell receptor (beta chain) has a handful of counts. Its antigen is unidentified. TCRdb reprocessed the 5' RACE reads with MiXCR, giving one entry per CDR3 protein. The table has 550,000 to 600,000 distinct CDR3 sequences, roughly 21% seen once; the top ten hold around 8.4%. The data belong to a study of T-cell memory formation after mild COVID-19. Study-level information: TCR clusters were mostly donor specific. General study findings and limits: Day 15 to 85 contracting clones showed balanced CD4/CD8; later expanders leaned CD4+. Researchers report contracting CD4+ clones mostly in CM and EM, with CD8+ clones in EMRA.

Germline CDR1 is MNHEY and CDR2 is SMNVEV (reference sequence). The CDR3 totals 16 residues. The trim removed 5 bases at V and 0 bases at J, leaving 9 bases unmatched. The chain uses TRBV27 and TRBJ2-7; 8 bases align to TRBD2. This receptor was taken from an adult woman who had mild COVID-19 (a few samples of this study predate the infection). Cell type and time point are not known. Sequenced material: PBMCs or a T cell subset sorted from them (not recorded which). The CDR3 coding sequence is TGTGCCAGCAGTCTTATCGGCGGGGGGAGCTCCTACGAGCAGTACTTC. This sequence encodes CASSLIGGGSSYEQYF.